This TCR beta chain was recovered during a study of cytomegalovirus exposure and HLA in healthy donors. In the study overall: Samples from HLA-typed donors yielded approximately 80 million unique TCRs in an early data release. Study-wide results and limits: In an earlier analysis, most TCR beta V segments were productive about 87% or about 30% of the time. Most TCR sequences were uncommon, yet certain public TCRs appeared in many donors.

This clone has just a few counts. The antigen remains undetermined. Healthy bone marrow donors made up the donors. This CDR3 contains 10 residues. Germline-derived CDR1 and CDR2 are SQVTM and ANQGSEA. Trimming pared 3 bases from V and 8 bases from J, leaving 7 bases between. PCR amplification relied on 60 Vbeta primers (plus 13 Jbeta primers). The repertoire was sequenced with immunoSEQ multiplex PCR; TCRdb's copy has only in-frame clones and lacks some. This table holds roughly 77,000 clones, about two thirds found once. The chain carries TRBV29-1 and TRBJ1-1; unclear D gene. This receptor was taken from a woman aged 40 to 50 in good health and CMV-seropositive. The sequenced sample was PBMCs. CDR3 in amino acids: CSVDREEAFF. For the CDR3, the DNA is TGCAGCGTTGACCGGGAGGAAGCTTTCTTT.